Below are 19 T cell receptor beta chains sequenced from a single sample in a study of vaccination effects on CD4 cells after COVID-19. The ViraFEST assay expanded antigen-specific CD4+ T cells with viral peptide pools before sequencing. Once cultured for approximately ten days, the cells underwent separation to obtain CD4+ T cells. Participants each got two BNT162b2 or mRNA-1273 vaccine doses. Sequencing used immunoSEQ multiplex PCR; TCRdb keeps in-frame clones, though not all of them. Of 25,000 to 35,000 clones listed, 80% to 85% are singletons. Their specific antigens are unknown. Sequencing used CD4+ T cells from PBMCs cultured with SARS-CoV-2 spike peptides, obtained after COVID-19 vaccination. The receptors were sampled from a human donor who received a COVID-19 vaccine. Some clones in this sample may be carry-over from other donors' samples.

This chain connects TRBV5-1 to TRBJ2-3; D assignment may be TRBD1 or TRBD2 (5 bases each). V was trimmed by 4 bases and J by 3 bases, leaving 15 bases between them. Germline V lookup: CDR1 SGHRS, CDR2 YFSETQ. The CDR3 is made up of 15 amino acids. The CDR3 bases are TGCGCCAGCAGCACCCGGGGCAGGATGACAGATACGCAGTATTTT. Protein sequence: CASSTRGRMTDTQYF.

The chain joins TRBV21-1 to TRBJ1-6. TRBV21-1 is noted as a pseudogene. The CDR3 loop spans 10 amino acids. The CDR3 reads CASSLEPLRF. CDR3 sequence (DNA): TGTGCCAGCTCCCTGGAGCCCCTGCGCTTT.

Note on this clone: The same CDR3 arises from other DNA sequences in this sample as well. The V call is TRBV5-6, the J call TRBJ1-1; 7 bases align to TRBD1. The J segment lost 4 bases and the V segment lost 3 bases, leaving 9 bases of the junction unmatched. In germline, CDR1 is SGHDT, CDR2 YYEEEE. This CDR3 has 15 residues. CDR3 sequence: CASSSGGQGGTEAFF. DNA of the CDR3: TGTGCCAGCAGCTCTGGGGGGCAGGGGGGCACTGAAGCTTTCTTT.

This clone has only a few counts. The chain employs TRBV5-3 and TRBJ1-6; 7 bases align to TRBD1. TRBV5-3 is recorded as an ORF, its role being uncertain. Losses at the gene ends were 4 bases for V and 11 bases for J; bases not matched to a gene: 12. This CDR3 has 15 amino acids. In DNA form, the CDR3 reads TGTGCCAGAAGCCGACAGGGAGGGCGCGAGACACCCCTCCACTTT. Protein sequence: CARSRQGGRETPLHF.

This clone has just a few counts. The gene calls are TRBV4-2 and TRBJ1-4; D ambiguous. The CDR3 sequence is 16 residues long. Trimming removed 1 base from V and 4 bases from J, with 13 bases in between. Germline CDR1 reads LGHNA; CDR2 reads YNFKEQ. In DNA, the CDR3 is TGTGCCAGCAGCCAAGGTACCTCTGGTTTTAATGAAAAACTGTTTTTT. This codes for CASSQGTSGFNEKLFF.

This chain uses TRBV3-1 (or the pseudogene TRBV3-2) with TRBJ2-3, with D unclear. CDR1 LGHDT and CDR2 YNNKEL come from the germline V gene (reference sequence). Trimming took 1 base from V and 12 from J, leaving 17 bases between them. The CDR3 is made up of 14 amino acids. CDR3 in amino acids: CASSQGLDTRFQYF. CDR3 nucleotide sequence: TGTGCCAGCAGCCAAGGTCTAGACACCCGTTTTCAGTATTTT.

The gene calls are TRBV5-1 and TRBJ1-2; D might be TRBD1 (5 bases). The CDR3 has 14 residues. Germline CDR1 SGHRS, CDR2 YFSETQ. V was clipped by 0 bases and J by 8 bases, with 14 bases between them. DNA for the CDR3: TGCGCCAGCAGCTTGGCGACAGACTGGGAGGGCTACACCTTC. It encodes CASSLATDWEGYTF.

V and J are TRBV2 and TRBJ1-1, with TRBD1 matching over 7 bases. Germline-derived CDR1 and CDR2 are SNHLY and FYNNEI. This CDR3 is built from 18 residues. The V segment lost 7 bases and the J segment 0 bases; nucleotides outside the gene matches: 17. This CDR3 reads CASTKRGKGAGMNTEAFF. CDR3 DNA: TGTGCCAGCACCAAGCGCGGTAAGGGGGCGGGGATGAACACTGAAGCTTTCTTT.

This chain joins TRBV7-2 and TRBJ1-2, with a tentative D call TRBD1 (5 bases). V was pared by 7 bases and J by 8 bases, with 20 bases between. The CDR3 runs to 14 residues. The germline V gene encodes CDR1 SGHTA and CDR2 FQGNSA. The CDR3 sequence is CASTEGAVGGGYTF. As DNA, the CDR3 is TGTGCCAGCACGGAAGGGGCAGTCGGGGGGGGCTACACCTTC.

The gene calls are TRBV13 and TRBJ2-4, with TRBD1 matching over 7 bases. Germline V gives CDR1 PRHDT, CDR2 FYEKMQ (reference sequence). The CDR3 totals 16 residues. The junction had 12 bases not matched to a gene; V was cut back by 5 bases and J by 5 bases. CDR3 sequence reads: CASSPPLTGPQNIQYF. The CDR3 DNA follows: TGTGCCAGCAGCCCGCCTCTGACAGGGCCGCAAAACATTCAGTACTTC.

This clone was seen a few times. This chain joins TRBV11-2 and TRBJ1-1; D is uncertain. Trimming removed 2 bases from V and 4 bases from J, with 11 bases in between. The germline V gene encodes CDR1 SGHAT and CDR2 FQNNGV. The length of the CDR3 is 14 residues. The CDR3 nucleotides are TGTGCCAGCAGCTTACCGCAGGCTAGCACTGAAGCTTTCTTT. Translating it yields CASSLPQASTEAFF.

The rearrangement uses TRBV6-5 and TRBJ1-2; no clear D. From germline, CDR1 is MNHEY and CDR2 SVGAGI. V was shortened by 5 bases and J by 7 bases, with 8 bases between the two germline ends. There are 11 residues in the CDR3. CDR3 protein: CASSMPVGYTF. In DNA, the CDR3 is TGTGCCAGCAGTATGCCGGTTGGCTACACCTTC.

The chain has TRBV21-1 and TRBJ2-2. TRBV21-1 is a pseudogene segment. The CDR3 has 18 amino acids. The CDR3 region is CASRFLGVTDKNTGELFF. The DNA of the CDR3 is TGTGCCAGCAGATTCTTGGGGGTGACAGATAAGAACACCGGGGAGCTGTTTTTT.

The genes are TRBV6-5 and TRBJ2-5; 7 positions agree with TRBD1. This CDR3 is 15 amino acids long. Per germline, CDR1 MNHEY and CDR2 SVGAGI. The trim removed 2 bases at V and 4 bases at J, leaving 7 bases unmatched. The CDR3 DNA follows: TGTGCCAGCAGTTACGAGGGGGCGCCCCGAGAGACCCAGTACTTC. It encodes CASSYEGAPRETQYF.

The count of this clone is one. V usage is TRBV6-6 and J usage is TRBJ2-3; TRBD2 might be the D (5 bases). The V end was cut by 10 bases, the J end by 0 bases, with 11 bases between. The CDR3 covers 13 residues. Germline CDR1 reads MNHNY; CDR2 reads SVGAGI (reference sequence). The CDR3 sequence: CATRRGSTDTQYF. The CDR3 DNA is TGTGCCACACGACGAGGGAGCACAGATACGCAGTATTTT.

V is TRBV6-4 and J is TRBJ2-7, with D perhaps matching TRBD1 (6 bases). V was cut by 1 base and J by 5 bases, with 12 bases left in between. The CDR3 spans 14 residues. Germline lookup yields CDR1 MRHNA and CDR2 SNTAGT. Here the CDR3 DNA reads TGTGCCAGCAGTGACTTAGGGGGTTCCCACGAGCAGTACGTC. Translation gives CASSDLGGSHEQYV.

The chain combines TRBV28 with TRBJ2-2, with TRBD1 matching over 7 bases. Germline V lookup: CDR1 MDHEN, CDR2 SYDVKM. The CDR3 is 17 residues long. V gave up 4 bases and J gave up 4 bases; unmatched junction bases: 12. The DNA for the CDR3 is TGTGCCAGCAGTTCCGTACAGGGGTCCCATTTCACCGGGGAGCTGTTTTTT. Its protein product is CASSSVQGSHFTGELFF.

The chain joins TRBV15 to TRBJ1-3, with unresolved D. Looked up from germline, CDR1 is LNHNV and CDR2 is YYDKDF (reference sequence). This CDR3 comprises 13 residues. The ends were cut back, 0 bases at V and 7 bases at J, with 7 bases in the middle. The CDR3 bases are TGTGCCACCAGCAGAGATCCTCGTAACACCATATATTTT. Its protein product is CATSRDPRNTIYF.

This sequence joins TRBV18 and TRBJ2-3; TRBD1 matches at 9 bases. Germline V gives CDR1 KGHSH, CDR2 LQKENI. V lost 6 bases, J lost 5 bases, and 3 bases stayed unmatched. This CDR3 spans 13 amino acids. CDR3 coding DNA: TGTGCCAGCTCCGAGGGACAGGGAGATACGCAGTATTTT. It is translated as CASSEGQGDTQYF. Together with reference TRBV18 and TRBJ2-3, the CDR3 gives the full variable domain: NAGVMQNPRHLVRRRGQEARLRCSPMKGHSHVYWYRQLPEEGLKFMVYLQKENIIDESGMPKERFSAEFPKEGPSILRIQQVVRGDSAAYFCASSEGQGDTQYFGPGTRLTVL.